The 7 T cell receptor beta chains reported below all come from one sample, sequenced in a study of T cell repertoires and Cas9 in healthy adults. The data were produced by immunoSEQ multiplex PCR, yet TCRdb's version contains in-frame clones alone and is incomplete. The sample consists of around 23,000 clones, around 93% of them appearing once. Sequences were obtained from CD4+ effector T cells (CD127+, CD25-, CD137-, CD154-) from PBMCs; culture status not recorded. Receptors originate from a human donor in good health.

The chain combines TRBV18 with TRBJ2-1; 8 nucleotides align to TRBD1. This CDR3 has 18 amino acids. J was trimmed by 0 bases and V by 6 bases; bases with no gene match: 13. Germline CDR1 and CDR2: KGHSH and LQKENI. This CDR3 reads CASSRPGTGLSSYNEQFF. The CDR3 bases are TGTGCCAGCTCCCGTCCCGGGACAGGCCTGAGCTCCTACAATGAGCAGTTCTTC.

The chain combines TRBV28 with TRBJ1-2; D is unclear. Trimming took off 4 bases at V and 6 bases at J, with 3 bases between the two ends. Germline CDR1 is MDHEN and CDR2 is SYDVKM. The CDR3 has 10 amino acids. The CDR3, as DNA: TGTGCCAGCAGTTCCGATGGCTACACCTTC. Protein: CASSSDGYTF.

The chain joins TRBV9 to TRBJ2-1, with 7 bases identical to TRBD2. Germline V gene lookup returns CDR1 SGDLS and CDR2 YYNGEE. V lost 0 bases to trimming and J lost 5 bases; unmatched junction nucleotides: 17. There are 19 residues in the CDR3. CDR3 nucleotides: TGTGCCAGCAGCGTAGAGGTCGGACTAGGTAGGGGTATGGACAATGAGCAGTTCTTC. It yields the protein CASSVEVGLGRGMDNEQFF.

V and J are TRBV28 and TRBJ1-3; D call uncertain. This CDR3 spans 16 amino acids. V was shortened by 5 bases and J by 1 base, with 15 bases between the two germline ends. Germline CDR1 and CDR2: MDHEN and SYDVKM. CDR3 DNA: TGTGCCAGCAGTCAACCCCCGCACCTTTCTGGAAACACCATATATTTT. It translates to CASSQPPHLSGNTIYF.

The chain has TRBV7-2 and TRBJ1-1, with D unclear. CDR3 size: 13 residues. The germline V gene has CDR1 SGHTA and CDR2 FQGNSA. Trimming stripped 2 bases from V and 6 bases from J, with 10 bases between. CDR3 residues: CASSLHAGSEAFF. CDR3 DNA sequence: TGTGCCAGCAGCTTACACGCAGGATCTGAAGCTTTCTTT. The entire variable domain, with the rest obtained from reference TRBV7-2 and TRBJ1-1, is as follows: GAGVSQSPSNKVTEKGKDVELRCDPISGHTALYWYRQSLGQGLEFLIYFQGNSAPDKSGLPSDRFSAERTGGSVSTLTIQRTQQEDSAVYLCASSLHAGSEAFFGQGTRLTVV.

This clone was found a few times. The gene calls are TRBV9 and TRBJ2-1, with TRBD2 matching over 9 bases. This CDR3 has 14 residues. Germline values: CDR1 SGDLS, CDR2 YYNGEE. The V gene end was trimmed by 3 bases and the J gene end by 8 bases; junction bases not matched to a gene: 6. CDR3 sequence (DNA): TGTGCCAGCAGCGGAGGCGGGGGGGGCGATGAGCAGTTCTTC. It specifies CASSGGGGGDEQFF.

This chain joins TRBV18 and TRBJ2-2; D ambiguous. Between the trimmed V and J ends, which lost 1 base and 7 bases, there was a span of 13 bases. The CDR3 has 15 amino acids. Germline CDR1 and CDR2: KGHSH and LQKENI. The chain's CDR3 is CASSPLSQSGGELFF. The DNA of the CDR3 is TGTGCCAGCTCACCACTCTCACAGAGTGGCGGGGAGCTGTTTTTT.